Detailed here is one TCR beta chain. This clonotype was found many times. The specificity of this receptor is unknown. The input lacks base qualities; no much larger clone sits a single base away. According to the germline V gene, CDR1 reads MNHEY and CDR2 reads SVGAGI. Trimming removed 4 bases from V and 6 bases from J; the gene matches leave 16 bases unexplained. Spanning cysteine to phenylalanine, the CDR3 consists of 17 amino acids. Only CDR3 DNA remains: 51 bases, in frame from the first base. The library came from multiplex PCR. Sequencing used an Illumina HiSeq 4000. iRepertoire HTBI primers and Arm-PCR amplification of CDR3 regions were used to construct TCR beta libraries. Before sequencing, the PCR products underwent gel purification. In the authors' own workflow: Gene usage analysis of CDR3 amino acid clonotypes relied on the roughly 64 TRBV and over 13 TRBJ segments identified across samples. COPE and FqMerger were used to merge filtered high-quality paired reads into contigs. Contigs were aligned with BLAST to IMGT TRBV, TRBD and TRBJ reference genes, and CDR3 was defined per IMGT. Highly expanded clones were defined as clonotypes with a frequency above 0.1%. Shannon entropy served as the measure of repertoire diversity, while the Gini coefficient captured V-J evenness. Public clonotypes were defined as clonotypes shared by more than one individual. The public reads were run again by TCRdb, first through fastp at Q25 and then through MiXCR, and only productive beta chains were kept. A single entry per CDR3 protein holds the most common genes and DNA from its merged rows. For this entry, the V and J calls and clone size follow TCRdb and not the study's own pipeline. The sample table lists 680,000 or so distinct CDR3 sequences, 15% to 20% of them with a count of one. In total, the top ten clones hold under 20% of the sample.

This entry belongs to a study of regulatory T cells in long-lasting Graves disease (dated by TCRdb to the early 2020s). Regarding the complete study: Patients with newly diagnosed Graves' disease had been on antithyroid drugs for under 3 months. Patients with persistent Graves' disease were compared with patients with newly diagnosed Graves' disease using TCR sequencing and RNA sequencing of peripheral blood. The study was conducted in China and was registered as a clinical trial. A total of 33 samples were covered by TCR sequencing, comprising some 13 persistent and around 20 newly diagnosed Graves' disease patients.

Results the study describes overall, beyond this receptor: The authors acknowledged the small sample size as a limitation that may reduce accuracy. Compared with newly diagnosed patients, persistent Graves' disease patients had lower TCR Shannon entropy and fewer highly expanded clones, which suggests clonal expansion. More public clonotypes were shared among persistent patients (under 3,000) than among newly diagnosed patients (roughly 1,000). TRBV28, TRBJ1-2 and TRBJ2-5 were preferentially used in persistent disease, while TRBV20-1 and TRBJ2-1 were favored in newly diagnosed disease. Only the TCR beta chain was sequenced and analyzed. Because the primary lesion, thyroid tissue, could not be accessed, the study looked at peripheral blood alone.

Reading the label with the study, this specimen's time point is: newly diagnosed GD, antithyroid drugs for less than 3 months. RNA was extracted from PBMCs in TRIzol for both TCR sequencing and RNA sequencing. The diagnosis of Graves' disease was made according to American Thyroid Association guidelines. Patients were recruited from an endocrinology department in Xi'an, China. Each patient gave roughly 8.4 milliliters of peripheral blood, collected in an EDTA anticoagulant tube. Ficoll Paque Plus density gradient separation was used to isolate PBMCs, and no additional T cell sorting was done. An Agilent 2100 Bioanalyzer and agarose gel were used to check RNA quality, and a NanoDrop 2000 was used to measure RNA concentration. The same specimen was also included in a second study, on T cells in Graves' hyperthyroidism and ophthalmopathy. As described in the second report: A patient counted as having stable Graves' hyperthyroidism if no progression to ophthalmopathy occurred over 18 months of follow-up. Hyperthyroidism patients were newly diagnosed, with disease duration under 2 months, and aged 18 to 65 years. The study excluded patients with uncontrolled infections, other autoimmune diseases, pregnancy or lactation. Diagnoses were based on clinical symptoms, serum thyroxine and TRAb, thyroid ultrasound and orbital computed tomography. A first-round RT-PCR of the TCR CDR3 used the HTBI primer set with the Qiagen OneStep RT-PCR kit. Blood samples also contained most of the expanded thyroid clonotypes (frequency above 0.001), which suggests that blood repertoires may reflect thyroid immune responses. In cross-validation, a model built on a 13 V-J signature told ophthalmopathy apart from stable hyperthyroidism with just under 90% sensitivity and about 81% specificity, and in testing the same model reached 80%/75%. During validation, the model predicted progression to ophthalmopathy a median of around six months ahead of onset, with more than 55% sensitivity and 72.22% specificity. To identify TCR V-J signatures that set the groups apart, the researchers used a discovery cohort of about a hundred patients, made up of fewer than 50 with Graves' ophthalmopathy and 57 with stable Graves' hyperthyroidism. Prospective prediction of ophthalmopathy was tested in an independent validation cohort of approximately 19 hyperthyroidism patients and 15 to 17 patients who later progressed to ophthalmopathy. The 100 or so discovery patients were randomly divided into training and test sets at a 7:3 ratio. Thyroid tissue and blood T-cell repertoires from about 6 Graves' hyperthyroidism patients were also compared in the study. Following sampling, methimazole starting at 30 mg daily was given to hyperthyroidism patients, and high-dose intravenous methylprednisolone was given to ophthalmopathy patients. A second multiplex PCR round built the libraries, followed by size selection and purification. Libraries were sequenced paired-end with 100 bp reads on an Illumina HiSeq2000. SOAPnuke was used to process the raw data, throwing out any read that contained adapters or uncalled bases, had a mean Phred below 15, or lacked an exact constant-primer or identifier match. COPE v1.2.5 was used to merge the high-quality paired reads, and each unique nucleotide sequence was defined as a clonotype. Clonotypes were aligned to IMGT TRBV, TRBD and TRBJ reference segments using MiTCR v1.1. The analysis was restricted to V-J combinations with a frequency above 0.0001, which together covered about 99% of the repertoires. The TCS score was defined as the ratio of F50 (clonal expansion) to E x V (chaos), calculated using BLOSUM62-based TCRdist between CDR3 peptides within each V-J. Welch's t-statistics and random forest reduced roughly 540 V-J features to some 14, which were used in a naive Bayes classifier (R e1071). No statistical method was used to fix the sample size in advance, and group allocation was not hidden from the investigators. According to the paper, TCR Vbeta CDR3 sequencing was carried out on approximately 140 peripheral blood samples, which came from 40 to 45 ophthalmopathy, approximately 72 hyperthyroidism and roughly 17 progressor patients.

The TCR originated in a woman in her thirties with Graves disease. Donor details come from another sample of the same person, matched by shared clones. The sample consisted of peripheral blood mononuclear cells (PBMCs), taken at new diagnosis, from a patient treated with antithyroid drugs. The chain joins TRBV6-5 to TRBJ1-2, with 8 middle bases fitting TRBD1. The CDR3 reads CASSSTGGLQLGDGYTF. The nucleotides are TGTGCCAGCAGTTCCACAGGGGGATTACAGCTTGGAGATGGCTACACCTTC.